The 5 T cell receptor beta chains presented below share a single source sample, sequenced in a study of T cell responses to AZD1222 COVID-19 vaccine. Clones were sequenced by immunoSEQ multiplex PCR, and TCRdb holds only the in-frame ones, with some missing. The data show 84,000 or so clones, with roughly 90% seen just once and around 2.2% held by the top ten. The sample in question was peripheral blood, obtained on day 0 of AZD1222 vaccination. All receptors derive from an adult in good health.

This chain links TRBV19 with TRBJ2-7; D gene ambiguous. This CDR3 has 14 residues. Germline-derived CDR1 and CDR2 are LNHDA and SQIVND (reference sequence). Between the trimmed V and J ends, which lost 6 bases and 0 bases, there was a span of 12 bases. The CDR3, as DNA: TGTGCCAGTAGCCTTTCCTGGGACTCCTACGAGCAGTACTTC. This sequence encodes CASSLSWDSYEQYF.

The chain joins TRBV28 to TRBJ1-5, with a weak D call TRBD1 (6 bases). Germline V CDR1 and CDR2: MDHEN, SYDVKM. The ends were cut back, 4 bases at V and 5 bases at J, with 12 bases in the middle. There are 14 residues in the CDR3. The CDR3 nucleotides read TGTGCCAGCAGTTGGGGGCAGACGGATCAGCCCCAGCATTTT. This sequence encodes CASSWGQTDQPQHF.

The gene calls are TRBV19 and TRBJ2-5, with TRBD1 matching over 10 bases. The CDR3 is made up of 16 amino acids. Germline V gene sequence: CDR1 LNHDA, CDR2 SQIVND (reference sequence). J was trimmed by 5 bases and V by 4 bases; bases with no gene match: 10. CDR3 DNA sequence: TGTGCCAGTAGTACGAATCCGGGACAGGGGACGGAGACCCAGTACTTC. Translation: CASSTNPGQGTETQYF.

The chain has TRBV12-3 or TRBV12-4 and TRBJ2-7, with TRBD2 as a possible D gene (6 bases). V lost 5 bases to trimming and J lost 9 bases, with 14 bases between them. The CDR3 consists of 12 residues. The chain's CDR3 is CASSLGGFGQYF. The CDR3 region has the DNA TGTGCCAGCAGTCTCGGGGGTTTCGGGCAGTACTTC.

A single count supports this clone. The CDR3 sequence: CASSLARVAGGPFEQYF. Written as DNA, the CDR3 is TGTGCCAGCAGCTTAGCTCGAGTAGCGGGAGGGCCGTTCGAGCAGTACTTC. The rearrangement links TRBV7-8 to TRBJ2-7; 11 bases line up with TRBD2. The CDR3 totals 17 residues. Germline V gene sequence: CDR1 SGHVS, CDR2 FQNEAQ. Trimming cost V 0 bases and J 6 bases; bases outside gene matches: 10.